The 18 T cell receptor beta chains given below trace back to one sample, sequenced in a study of blood T cells in healthy people across ages. Together with a sample-barcoded 5' primer, a J-beta primer mix was included in a second PCR lasting roughly 6 to 12 cycles. TCRdb reprocessed the 5' RACE reads via MiXCR and lists one record per CDR3 protein. Found here are more than 1,000,000 distinct CDR3 sequences, 20% to 25% of them singletons; the top ten hold around 0.75%. The same sample was also used in a study of T cells of mothers and their children.

The sequencing input was blood. Receptors were obtained from a girl aged 2 to 10 in good health.

V and J are TRBV24-1 and TRBJ1-2; no firm D call. The CDR3 covers 12 residues. Germline CDR1 and CDR2: KGHDR and SFDVKD. V was trimmed by 1 base and J by 7 bases, leaving 6 bases between them. The CDR3 protein is CATSDLEGGYTF. The CDR3 nucleotides are TGTGCCACCAGTGATTTAGAGGGTGGCTACACCTTC.

The chain joins TRBV6-5 to TRBJ1-6, with TRBD1 matching 9 bases. The CDR3 sequence is 15 residues long. Trimming removed 6 bases from V and 7 bases from J; junction bases left unmatched: 7. The germline gives CDR1 MNHEY, CDR2 SVGAGI. The DNA of the CDR3 is TGTGCCAGCAGCTCTACAGGACAGGGGAATTCACCCCTCCACTTT. Translated, it gives CASSSTGQGNSPLHF.

This clonotype was found a few times. The chain combines TRBV7-9 with TRBJ1-4, with 10 bases lining up with TRBD1. The CDR3 contains 15 residues. After removal of 5 bases from V and 6 bases from J, the junction contained 6 bases not matched to a gene. Germline values: CDR1 SEHNR, CDR2 FQNEAQ (reference sequence). As DNA, the CDR3 is TGTGCCAGCAGCCGTCCGGGACAGGGGTATGAAAAACTGTTTTTT. It translates to CASSRPGQGYEKLFF.

V is TRBV28 and J is TRBJ1-2, with D unclear. V shed 5 bases and J shed 2 bases, with 12 bases lying between them. This CDR3 is 14 amino acids long. The germline CDR1 and CDR2 sequences are MDHEN and SYDVKM. The DNA of the CDR3 is TGTGCCAGCAGTGCCCCCCAGATGAACTATGGCTACACCTTC. Protein sequence: CASSAPQMNYGYTF.

This clonotype was counted many times. V gene TRBV13 combines with J gene TRBJ2-1, with unresolved D. The CDR3 spans 13 residues. Germline CDR1 PRHDT, CDR2 FYEKMQ (reference sequence). V was trimmed by 5 bases and J by 5 bases, leaving 10 bases between them. The CDR3 region is CASSSLVHNEQFF. As DNA, the CDR3 is TGTGCCAGCAGCAGCCTGGTACACAATGAGCAGTTCTTC.

The CDR3 spells CASSPLWGVQPQHF. The CDR3 DNA follows: TGTGCCAGCAGTCCTCTTTGGGGTGTCCAGCCCCAGCATTTT. The chain employs TRBV12-3 or TRBV12-4 and TRBJ1-5; D gene unclear. Trimming pared 5 bases from V and 7 bases from J, leaving 15 bases between. CDR3 length: 14 residues.

This clonotype has more than one count but fewer than ten. The rearrangement links TRBV7-2 to TRBJ2-5, with unresolved D. There are 15 residues in the CDR3. V dropped 1 base and J dropped 3 bases, with 12 bases sitting between them. Germline V gene data show CDR1 as SGHTA and CDR2 as FQGNSA. CDR3 sequence reads: CASSLVPGAKETQYF. The CDR3 DNA sequence: TGTGCCAGCAGCTTAGTTCCGGGTGCCAAAGAGACCCAGTACTTC.

This clonotype was picked up a small number of times. The V and J genes are TRBV7-2 and TRBJ2-3, with D unclear. The length of the CDR3 is 13 residues. Trimming removed 3 bases from V and 5 bases from J, with 9 bases in between. CDR1 and CDR2 (germline): SGHTA, FQGNSA. CDR3 in amino acids: CASSFRPEDTQYF. CDR3 in DNA: TGTGCCAGCAGCTTTCGACCGGAAGATACGCAGTATTTT. Full variable domain (outside the CDR3, taken from reference TRBV7-2 and TRBJ2-3): GAGVSQSPSNKVTEKGKDVELRCDPISGHTALYWYRQSLGQGLEFLIYFQGNSAPDKSGLPSDRFSAERTGGSVSTLTIQRTQQEDSAVYLCASSFRPEDTQYFGPGTRLTVL.

The chain combines TRBV5-1 with TRBJ2-5; perhaps TRBD2 as D (7 bases). The CDR3 sequence is 14 residues long. V shed 7 bases and J shed 2 bases, with 15 bases lying between them. CDR1 is SGHRS, CDR2 YFSETQ, per germline. CDR3 sequence: CASRGGATQETQYF. The CDR3 DNA reads TGCGCCAGCCGAGGGGGGGCCACTCAAGAGACCCAGTACTTC.

This chain connects TRBV7-9 to TRBJ2-5, with 8 bases lining up with TRBD2. The J call may be faulty, since TRBJ2-1 better matches the DNA end. The CDR3 runs 14 residues. In germline, CDR1 is SEHNR, CDR2 FQNEAQ (reference sequence). DNA of the CDR3: TGTGCCAGCAGCCTAAAGTACGGGGGACTAGGGCAGTTCTTC. This codes for CASSLKYGGLGQFF.

This clonotype has a handful of counts. The genes are TRBV7-2 and TRBJ2-7; D unresolved. Trimming removed 3 bases at V and 6 bases at J, with 15 bases between. CDR1 and CDR2 (germline): SGHTA, FQGNSA. The CDR3 spans 14 residues. DNA for the CDR3: TGTGCCAGCAGCTTCGATGGAACTACAGCCGAGCAGTACTTC. Translation: CASSFDGTTAEQYF.

The chain has TRBV2 and TRBJ2-1; tentatively, D is TRBD2 (6 bases). V lost 6 bases and J 0 bases, leaving 15 bases between the germline ends. CDR3 length: 16 residues. Germline CDR1 reads SNHLY; CDR2 reads FYNNEI. CDR3 in DNA: TGTGCCAGCAGGAAAAGACTAGACAACTCCTACAATGAGCAGTTCTTC. Its protein product is CASRKRLDNSYNEQFF. The full variable domain, completed using reference TRBV2 and TRBJ2-1, is EPEVTQTPSHQVTQMGQEVILRCVPISNHLYFYWYRQILGQKVEFLVSFYNNEISEKSEIFDDQFSVERPDGSNFTLKIRSTKLEDSAMYFCASRKRLDNSYNEQFFGPGTRLTVL.

V gene TRBV29-1 combines with J gene TRBJ1-1; TRBD1 aligns across 8 bases. Germline loops: CDR1 SQVTM, CDR2 ANQGSEA. The CDR3 sequence is 13 residues long. V lost 8 bases and J lost 4; bases outside the gene matches: 9. The CDR3 region is CSLGQGAGTEAFF. The CDR3 DNA reads TGCAGCTTGGGGCAGGGGGCAGGCACTGAAGCTTTCTTT.

This clonotype was observed a handful of times. This chain joins TRBV7-9 and TRBJ2-1, with 9 bases aligning to TRBD1. Germline CDR1 is SEHNR and CDR2 is FQNEAQ (reference sequence). J lost 8 bases, V lost 1 base, and 9 bases had no gene match. The CDR3 extends over 16 amino acids. The CDR3: CASSLVAGTGRDEQFF. The CDR3 nucleotides are TGTGCCAGCAGCTTAGTGGCCGGGACAGGGCGCGATGAGCAGTTCTTC.

Of note for this clonotype: Germline is not matched at one junction end, which may reflect a read error. The chain is built from TRBV7-9 and TRBJ2-7; possible D gene TRBD1, 6 bases. This CDR3 is 12 amino acids long. Germline values: CDR1 SEHNR, CDR2 FQNEAQ (reference sequence). The DNA for the CDR3 is TGTGCCAGCAGCTCACAGGGCTACGGGCAGTACTTC. This translates into CASSSQGYGQYF.

The rearrangement links TRBV20-1 to TRBJ2-1; 10 nucleotides agree with TRBD2. The CDR3 has 14 residues. The trim removed 3 bases at V and 8 bases at J, leaving 7 bases unmatched. In germline, CDR1 is DFQATT, CDR2 SNEGSKA (reference sequence). Here the CDR3 DNA reads TGCAGTGCTAGGAGCGGGAGGGCCGGAGATGAGCAGTTCTTC. Translation: CSARSGRAGDEQFF.

CDR3 DNA sequence: TGTGCCAGCAGCTCCATAGGTGGTGCAGATACGCAGTATTTT. This encodes CASSSIGGADTQYF. This rearrangement joins TRBV11-2 to TRBJ2-3, with no clear D. This CDR3 contains 14 residues. The V gene's germline CDR1 is SGHAT and CDR2 FQNNGV. The V gene lost 4 bases and the J gene lost 4 bases, with 12 bases spanning the gap.

V is TRBV27 and J is TRBJ1-2; D unresolved. Germline V lookup: CDR1 MNHEY, CDR2 SMNVEV (reference sequence). This CDR3 is built from 14 residues. Trimming pared 1 base from V and 1 base from J, leaving 7 bases between. The CDR3 spells CASSLLASNYGYTF. The CDR3 coding sequence is TGTGCCAGCAGTTTATTGGCCAGTAACTATGGCTACACCTTC.